The 22 T cell receptor beta chains given below trace back to one sample, sequenced in a study of identifying expanded T cells in peripheral blood. Here immunoSEQ multiplex PCR was the method, and the copy in TCRdb shows in-frame clones only, minus some. The sample yields 90,000 to 100,000 clones, about nine tenths seen once. Sequenced sample: blood. The receptors were sampled from a person aged 18 to 70 in good health.

The chain carries TRBV6-1 and TRBJ2-2; 13 bases align to TRBD2. V dropped 4 bases and J dropped 3; count of bases not matched to a gene: 2. Germline V gene data show CDR1 as MNHNS and CDR2 as SASEGT. This CDR3 has 16 amino acids. The CDR3 nucleotides are TGTGCCAGCAGTGGACTAGCGGGAGGAGACACCGGGGAGCTGTTTTTT. Its protein is CASSGLAGGDTGELFF.

The CDR3 DNA follows: TGTGCCAGCAGTGCGGGACAGGGATCCATGGGCTACACCTTC. Translation gives CASSAGQGSMGYTF. The chain carries TRBV27 and TRBJ1-2, with 9 bases that match TRBD1. The CDR3 contains 14 residues. V lost 5 bases, J lost 8 bases, and 9 bases stayed unmatched. Per the germline V gene, CDR1 is MNHEY and CDR2 is SMNVEV (reference sequence).

The sample holds one count of this clone. The chain uses TRBV27 and TRBJ2-6, with D unresolved. V lost 3 bases and J 4 bases, leaving 10 bases between the germline ends. The V gene's germline CDR1 is MNHEY and CDR2 SMNVEV (reference sequence). This CDR3 comprises 15 residues. This chain's CDR3 is CASSLVSSGANVLTF. The CDR3, as DNA: TGTGCCAGCAGTTTGGTATCGTCAGGGGCCAACGTCCTGACTTTC.

The chain couples TRBV7-6 to TRBJ2-1; D is undetermined. CDR1 SGHVS and CDR2 FNYEAQ come from the germline V gene. V lost 9 bases, J lost 8 bases, and 20 bases lay in between. This CDR3 spans 14 amino acids. The CDR3 DNA reads TGTGCCAGTTCCCTAGGCTTAGCCGCCGATGAGCAGTTCTTC. Translation gives CASSLGLAADEQFF.

This clone was counted between two and nine times. This chain links TRBV28 with TRBJ2-3, with a possible D match to TRBD2 (7 bases). CDR1 MDHEN and CDR2 SYDVKM come from the germline V gene. V gave up 7 bases and J gave up 3 bases, with 14 bases separating them. CDR3 length: 14 amino acids. CDR3 residues: CASIQGGGTDTQYF. As DNA, the CDR3 is TGTGCCAGCATCCAAGGGGGGGGGACAGATACGCAGTATTTT.

The chain is built from TRBV9 and TRBJ1-1; 7 bases match TRBD1. The CDR3 is 16 residues long. The junction had 12 bases not matched to a gene; V was cut back by 3 bases and J by 4 bases. Germline CDR1 SGDLS, CDR2 YYNGEE. CDR3 protein: CASSAFSTGSGTEAFF. DNA for the CDR3: TGTGCCAGCAGCGCCTTTTCGACAGGGTCGGGCACTGAAGCTTTCTTT.

The chain combines TRBV19 with TRBJ2-5, with 12 bases matching TRBD1. This CDR3 has 14 amino acids. With V trimmed by 6 bases and J by 6 bases, 5 bases remained unmatched. Per germline, CDR1 LNHDA and CDR2 SQIVND (reference sequence). The CDR3 DNA reads as TGTGCCAGTAGGGCCGGGACAGGGGGCCAGACCCAGTACTTC. This gives the protein CASRAGTGGQTQYF.

This rearrangement joins TRBV18 to TRBJ2-7, with 12 bases matching TRBD2. Germline lookup yields CDR1 KGHSH and CDR2 LQKENI. Unmatched junction bases numbered 7, after V lost 6 bases and J lost 7 bases. This CDR3 contains 14 residues. CDR3 coding DNA: TGTGCCAGCTCCCGGGAGACTAGCGGGGGTGAGCAGTACTTC. Protein: CASSRETSGGEQYF.

This clone was seen a few times. The chain is built from TRBV29-1 and TRBJ2-7; no definite D call. CDR1 is SQVTM and CDR2 is ANQGSEA in the germline V gene. Between the trimmed V and J ends, which lost 4 bases and 5 bases, there was a span of 9 bases. The CDR3 extends over 11 amino acids. For the CDR3, the DNA is TGCAGCGTTGGTCCCGCCCACGAGCAGTACTTC. Translating it yields CSVGPAHEQYF.

The chain has TRBV29-1 and TRBJ2-2; possible D gene TRBD1, 6 bases. Germline loops: CDR1 SQVTM, CDR2 ANQGSEA. This CDR3 region has 13 residues. V lost 5 bases and J lost 4, with 11 bases in between. In DNA, the CDR3 is TGCAGCGTTCGGGTAGGGGGCACCGGGGAGCTGTTTTTT. Its translation: CSVRVGGTGELFF.

The chain is built from TRBV29-1 and TRBJ2-2; 8 bases agree with TRBD1. V was pared by 2 bases and J by 4 bases, with 9 bases of the junction left unmatched. The CDR3 is 16 amino acids. Germline V gene lookup returns CDR1 SQVTM and CDR2 ANQGSEA. The CDR3: CSVELGPGGSTGELFF. CDR3 DNA sequence: TGCAGCGTTGAACTAGGCCCAGGGGGCAGCACCGGGGAGCTGTTTTTT.

This clone was seen only a few times. The chain couples TRBV5-1 to TRBJ1-2, with TRBD1 matching 8 bases. The CDR3 extends over 14 amino acids. Germline assignment: CDR1 SGHRS and CDR2 YFSETQ. The trim removed 4 bases at V and 4 bases at J, leaving 6 bases unmatched. The CDR3 region has the DNA TGCGCCAGCAGCGGGACAGGATCGACCTATGGCTACACCTTC. Protein sequence: CASSGTGSTYGYTF. Variable domain in full (rest from reference TRBV5-1 and TRBJ1-2): KAGVTQTPRYLIKTRGQQVTLSCSPISGHRSVSWYQQTPGQGLQFLFEYFSETQRNKGNFPGRFSGRQFSNSRSEMNVSTLELGDSALYLCASSGTGSTYGYTFGSGTRLTVV.

The V call is TRBV7-9, the J call TRBJ1-4, with 8 nucleotides matching TRBD1. From germline, CDR1 is SEHNR and CDR2 FQNEAQ (reference sequence). The CDR3 is 17 residues long. J lost 10 bases, V lost 4 bases, and 17 bases had no gene match. CDR3: CASSSQRGQGVWGKLFF. The DNA for the CDR3 is TGTGCCAGCAGCTCACAACGAGGACAGGGAGTATGGGGAAAACTGTTTTTT.

The chain uses TRBV6-1 and TRBJ2-7; D ambiguous. The germline V and J ends were trimmed by 3 bases and 0 bases, with 12 bases remaining between them. The CDR3 covers 15 residues. CDR1 MNHNS and CDR2 SASEGT come from the germline V gene. CDR3: CASSERQVASYEQYF. The CDR3 DNA sequence: TGTGCCAGCAGTGAGAGGCAGGTGGCCTCCTACGAGCAGTACTTC.

The sample holds one count of this clone. The chain carries TRBV30 and TRBJ2-3, with 10 bases lining up with TRBD2. The germline gives CDR1 GTSNPN, CDR2 SVGIG (reference sequence). Trimming took 3 bases from V and 5 from J; bases not matched to a gene: 8. The CDR3 runs to 15 residues. The CDR3 loop is CAWRPAGGPGDTQYF. CDR3 DNA: TGTGCCTGGAGACCAGCGGGAGGGCCGGGAGATACGCAGTATTTT.

This rearrangement joins TRBV6-5 to TRBJ2-2; unclear D gene. Trimming left V 8 bases short and J 4 bases short, with 11 bases between. Germline loops: CDR1 MNHEY, CDR2 SVGAGI. The CDR3 is made up of 13 amino acids. Here the CDR3 reads CASRPGPTGELFF. DNA of the CDR3: TGTGCCAGCCGACCAGGACCCACCGGGGAGCTGTTTTTT.

This clone was found a few times. J is TRBJ2-2 and V is TRBV9; 8 bases line up with TRBD1. The CDR3 has 18 residues. J was trimmed by 0 bases and V by 2 bases; bases with no gene match: 9. The V gene's germline CDR1 is SGDLS and CDR2 YYNGEE. CDR3 region: CASSVGQGVFANTGELFF. The CDR3 region has the DNA TGTGCCAGCAGCGTCGGACAGGGAGTTTTCGCGAACACCGGGGAGCTGTTTTTT.

The chain couples TRBV5-1 to TRBJ2-1; 15 nucleotides line up with TRBD2. The CDR3 is made up of 16 amino acids. Germline trimming cut 3 bases from V and 6 bases from J; bases unmatched to any gene: 4. Per the germline V gene, CDR1 is SGHRS and CDR2 is YFSETQ. CDR3 DNA: TGCGCCAGCAGCTGGGGACTAGCGGGGGGCCTCAATGAGCAGTTCTTC. It specifies CASSWGLAGGLNEQFF. The full variable domain, its missing parts supplied by reference TRBV5-1 and TRBJ2-1, is KAGVTQTPRYLIKTRGQQVTLSCSPISGHRSVSWYQQTPGQGLQFLFEYFSETQRNKGNFPGRFSGRQFSNSRSEMNVSTLELGDSALYLCASSWGLAGGLNEQFFGPGTRLTVL.

CDR3 residues: CASSTGGANEKLFF. The CDR3 coding sequence is TGTGCCAGCAGTACAGGGGGGGCTAATGAAAAACTGTTTTTT. The V call is TRBV2, the J call TRBJ1-4, with 8 bases matching TRBD1. The CDR3 is made up of 14 amino acids. CDR1 and CDR2 (germline): SNHLY, FYNNEI. With 5 bases clipped from V and 3 bases from J, the junction kept 2 bases outside the gene matches.

In nucleotides, the CDR3 is TGCGCCAGCTCTTTAAAACCGGGACTCACAAATGAAAAACTGTTTTTT. Translating gives CASSLKPGLTNEKLFF. The chain couples TRBV10-2 to TRBJ1-4, with D perhaps TRBD1 (5 bases). Germline loops: CDR1 WSHSY, CDR2 SAAADI. CDR3 length: 16 residues. V shed 8 bases and J shed 5 bases, with 21 bases lying between them.

The chain carries TRBV27 and TRBJ1-5; D is undetermined. V lost 2 bases and J lost 3, with 8 bases in between. The CDR3 covers 14 residues. Germline values: CDR1 MNHEY, CDR2 SMNVEV (reference sequence). The CDR3 loop is CASSLRGNNQPQHF. CDR3 sequence (DNA): TGTGCCAGCAGTTTACGTGGGAACAATCAGCCCCAGCATTTT.

The table lists this clone with a count of one. The chain joins TRBV28 to TRBJ2-3; 9 bases line up with TRBD2. The germline gives CDR1 MDHEN, CDR2 SYDVKM. The CDR3 sequence is 16 residues long. V dropped 3 bases and J dropped 1; count of bases not matched to a gene: 5. The CDR3 sequence is CASSFPAGGRTDTQYF. Here the CDR3 DNA reads TGTGCCAGCAGTTTCCCGGCGGGGGGGCGCACAGATACGCAGTATTTT. The full variable domain, completed using reference TRBV28 and TRBJ2-3, is DVKVTQSSRYLVKRTGEKVFLECVQDMDHENMFWYRQDPGLGLRLIYFSYDVKMKEKGDIPEGYSVSREKKERFSLILESASTNQTSMYLCASSFPAGGRTDTQYFGPGTRLTVL.